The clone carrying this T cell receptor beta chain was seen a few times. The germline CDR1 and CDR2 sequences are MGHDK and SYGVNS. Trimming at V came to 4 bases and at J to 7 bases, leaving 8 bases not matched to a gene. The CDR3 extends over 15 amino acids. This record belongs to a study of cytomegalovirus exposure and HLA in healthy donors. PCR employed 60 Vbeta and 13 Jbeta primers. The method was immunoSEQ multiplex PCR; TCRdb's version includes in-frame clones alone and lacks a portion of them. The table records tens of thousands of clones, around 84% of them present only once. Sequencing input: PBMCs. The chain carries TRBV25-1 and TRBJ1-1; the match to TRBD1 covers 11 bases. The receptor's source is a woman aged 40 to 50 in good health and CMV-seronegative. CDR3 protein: CASSVDRGLHSEAFF. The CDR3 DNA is TGTGCCAGCAGTGTGGACAGGGGGCTTCACAGTGAAGCTTTCTTT.